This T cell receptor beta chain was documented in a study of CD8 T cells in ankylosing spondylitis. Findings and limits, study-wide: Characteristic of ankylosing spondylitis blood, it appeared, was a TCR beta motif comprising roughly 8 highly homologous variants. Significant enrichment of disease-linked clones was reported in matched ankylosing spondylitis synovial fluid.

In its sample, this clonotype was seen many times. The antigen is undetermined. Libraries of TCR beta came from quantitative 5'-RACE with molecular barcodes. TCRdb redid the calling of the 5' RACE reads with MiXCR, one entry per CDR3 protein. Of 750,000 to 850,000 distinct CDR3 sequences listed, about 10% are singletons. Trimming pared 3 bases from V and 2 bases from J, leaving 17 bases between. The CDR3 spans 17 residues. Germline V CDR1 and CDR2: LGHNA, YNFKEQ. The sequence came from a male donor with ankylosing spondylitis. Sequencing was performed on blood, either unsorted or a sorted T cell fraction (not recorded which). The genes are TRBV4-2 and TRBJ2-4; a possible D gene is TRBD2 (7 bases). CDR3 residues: CASSHWPGGDPKNIQYF. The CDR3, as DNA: TGTGCCAGCAGCCATTGGCCGGGGGGCGATCCCAAAAACATTCAGTACTTC.